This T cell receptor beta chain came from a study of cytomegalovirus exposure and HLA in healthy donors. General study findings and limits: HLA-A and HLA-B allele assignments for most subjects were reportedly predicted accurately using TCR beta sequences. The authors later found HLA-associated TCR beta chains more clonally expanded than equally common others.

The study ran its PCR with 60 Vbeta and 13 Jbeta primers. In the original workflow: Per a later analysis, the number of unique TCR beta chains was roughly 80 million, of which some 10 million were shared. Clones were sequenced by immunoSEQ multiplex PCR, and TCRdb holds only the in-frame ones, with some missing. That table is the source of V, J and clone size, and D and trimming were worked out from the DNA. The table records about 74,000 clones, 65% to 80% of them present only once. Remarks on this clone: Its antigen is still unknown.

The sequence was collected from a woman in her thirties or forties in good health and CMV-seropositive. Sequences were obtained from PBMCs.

The CDR3 loop is CASSLGGQANTEAFF. CDR3 DNA: TGTGCCAGCAGCTTGGGGGGACAGGCGAACACTGAAGCTTTCTTT. V gene TRBV7-9 combines with J gene TRBJ1-1; 8 nucleotides match TRBD1. Germline CDR1 SEHNR, CDR2 FQNEAQ (reference sequence). This CDR3 has 15 residues. The ends lost 3 bases at V and 1 base at J; junction bases unmatched: 4. Variable domain in full (rest from reference TRBV7-9 and TRBJ1-1): DTGVSQNPRHKITKRGQNVTFRCDPISEHNRLYWYRQTLGQGPEFLTYFQNEAQLEKSRLLSDRFSAERPKGSFSTLEIQRTEQGDSAMYLCASSLGGQANTEAFFGQGTRLTVV.